Listed below are T cell receptor beta chains from one sample, sequenced in a study of blood T cell repertoires in COVID-19. The protocol was immunoSEQ multiplex PCR, while the TCRdb copy is restricted to in-frame clones and leaves out a portion. Counted here are about 270,000 clones, approximately 89% occurring once; the ten biggest clones make up 2.5% to 3%. The material sequenced was PBMCs or T cells enriched from blood (not recorded which). The receptor set was obtained from a man aged 35-49 years who had been exposed to COVID-19. Each CDR3 is given with its conserved first and last residue. A D gene is named only where the DNA matches it firmly. Only some rows state a clone size, as once, few, many or a class for expanded clones.

abundance	d_gene	j_gene	v_gene	CDR3aa	CDR3nt
.	TRBD1	TRBJ1-2	TRBV28	CASSSSQGAHYGYTF	TGTGCCAGCAGTTCCTCCCAGGGGGCGCATTATGGCTACACCTTC
.	.	TRBJ2-3	TRBV28	CASSFESTDTQYF	TGTGCCAGCAGTTTTGAGAGCACAGATACGCAGTATTTT
.	.	TRBJ2-7	TRBV6-5	CASSYSGADHEQYF	TGTGCCAGCAGTTACTCTGGGGCAGACCACGAGCAGTACTTC
.	.	TRBJ1-2	TRBV30	CAWSGEGYTF	TGTGCCTGGAGCGGGGAAGGCTACACCTTC
.	.	TRBJ2-1	TRBV18	CASSQEGRGNEQFF	TGTGCCAGCTCCCAGGAGGGTCGGGGTAATGAGCAGTTCTTC
.	.	TRBJ1-1	TRBV5-4	CASSLARGPNTEAFF	TGTGCCAGCAGCTTGGCCCGCGGCCCGAACACTGAAGCTTTCTTT
.	TRBD2	TRBJ2-7	TRBV9	CASSLAGGKHEQYF	TGTGCCAGCAGCCTAGCGGGAGGGAAACACGAGCAGTACTTC
once	TRBD1	TRBJ1-2	TRBV11-3	CASSPGGSSYGYTF	TGTGCCAGCAGCCCAGGGGGTTCGAGCTATGGCTACACCTTC
.	.	TRBJ1-1	TRBV29-1	CSVDRGTEAFF	TGCAGCGTTGACAGGGGCACTGAAGCTTTCTTT
.	.	TRBJ2-2	TRBV6-5	CASSQTPGELFF	TGTGCCAGCAGTCAAACTCCCGGGGAGCTGTTTTTT
.	TRBD2	TRBJ2-1	TRBV5-6	CASSPMSSGRAREQFF	TGTGCCAGCAGCCCGATGAGTAGCGGGAGGGCCCGGGAGCAGTTCTTC
.	.	TRBJ1-2	TRBV28	CASSLTGTWDYGYTF	TGTGCCAGCAGTTTGACCGGGACATGGGACTATGGCTACACCTTC
.	.	TRBJ2-7	TRBV12-3/TRBV12-4	CATQEDITYEQYF	TGTGCCACCCAAGAGGACATTACCTACGAGCAGTACTTC
.	.	TRBJ1-2	TRBV4-1	CASSQQFASNYGYTF	TGCGCCAGCAGCCAACAATTTGCCAGTAACTATGGCTACACCTTC
.	.	TRBJ2-3	TRBV3-1/TRBV3-2	CASSSMIADTQYF	TGTGCCAGCAGCTCAATGATAGCAGATACGCAGTATTTT
.	.	TRBJ1-1	TRBV5-5	CASSLGQGAYNTEAFF	TGTGCCAGCAGCTTGGGGCAGGGTGCCTATAACACTGAAGCTTTCTTT
.	TRBD1	TRBJ1-2	TRBV5-1	CASSLTDRENYGYTF	TGCGCCAGCAGCTTGACGGACAGGGAAAACTATGGCTACACCTTC
.	TRBD2	TRBJ2-5	TRBV9	CASSGGLAGSRTQYF	TGTGCCAGCAGCGGGGGACTAGCGGGGAGTCGGACCCAGTACTTC
.	TRBD2	TRBJ2-7	TRBV7-2	CASSFSSGRGGQYF	TGTGCCAGCAGCTTCTCTAGCGGGAGGGGGGGGCAGTACTTC
.	.	TRBJ2-7	TRBV11-3	CASSLGSFSYEQYF	TGTGCCAGCAGCTTAGGTTCCTTCTCCTACGAGCAGTACTTC
.	TRBD2	TRBJ2-1	TRBV30	CAWSVTVAGYYNEQFF	TGTGCCTGGAGTGTAACGGTAGCGGGCTACTACAATGAGCAGTTCTTC
.	TRBD1	TRBJ2-5	TRBV7-2	CASTLRPPGQGETQYF	TGTGCCAGCACCCTCCGACCCCCGGGACAGGGAGAGACCCAGTACTTC
.	TRBD1	TRBJ2-5	TRBV6-5	CASSFGQGASETQYF	TGTGCCAGCAGTTTTGGACAGGGTGCGTCAGAGACCCAGTACTTC
.	TRBD1	TRBJ1-3	TRBV11-2	CASMGPTGGPGNTIYF	TGTGCCAGCATGGGGCCCACAGGGGGCCCTGGAAACACCATATATTTT
.	TRBD1	TRBJ1-5	TRBV7-9	CASSLVRAGQGKSNQPQHF	TGTGCCAGCAGCTTAGTACGTGCGGGACAGGGAAAAAGCAATCAGCCCCAGCATTTT
.	TRBD1	TRBJ1-4	TRBV18	CASSPTTGGIEHEKLFF	TGTGCCAGCTCACCTACGACAGGGGGTATTGAGCATGAAAAACTGTTTTTT
.	TRBD2	TRBJ2-5	TRBV5-1	CASSLIPGLAGQETQYF	TGCGCCAGCAGCTTGATTCCGGGACTAGCGGGGCAAGAGACCCAGTACTTC
.	.	TRBJ1-1	TRBV11-3	CASSLVYGTEAFF	TGTGCCAGCAGCTTAGTCTACGGGACTGAAGCTTTCTTT
.	.	TRBJ2-1	TRBV7-8	CASSLPQGRIVIRPQWSYNEQFF	TGTGCCAGCAGCCTTCCGCAGGGTAGGATAGTGATTCGCCCCCAATGGTCCTACAATGAGCAGTTCTTC
.	.	TRBJ1-1	TRBV28	CAIREGGTNTEAFF	TGTGCCATCCGGGAAGGGGGAACGAACACTGAAGCTTTCTTT
once	.	TRBJ2-7	TRBV15	CATSSGAGVSSYEQYF	TGTGCCACCAGCAGTGGAGCCGGAGTTAGCTCCTACGAGCAGTACTTC
.	.	TRBJ1-2	TRBV19	CASSTGRVYGYTF	TGTGCCAGTAGTACAGGGCGCGTCTATGGCTACACCTTC
.	.	TRBJ2-7	TRBV29-1	CSVSEGAYEQYF	TGCAGCGTTAGTGAAGGAGCCTACGAGCAGTACTTC
.	TRBD1	TRBJ1-2	TRBV9	CASSALRTGGGYTF	TGTGCCAGCAGCGCCCTCCGGACAGGTGGTGGCTACACCTTC
.	.	TRBJ2-7	TRBV5-4	CASSLIAGSYEQYF	TGTGCCAGCAGTTTGATCGCGGGGTCCTACGAGCAGTACTTC
.	TRBD1	TRBJ2-6	TRBV7-6	CASSDRDRGLGANVLTF	TGTGCCAGCAGCGACCGGGACAGGGGTCTTGGGGCCAACGTCCTGACTTTC
.	.	TRBJ1-5	TRBV6-2/TRBV6-3	CASSYDGSGQPQHF	TGTGCCAGCAGTTACGACGGGAGCGGACAGCCCCAGCATTTT
.	.	TRBJ2-1	TRBV7-9	CASSLVRGSYNEQFF	TGTGCCAGCAGCTTAGTCCGGGGATCCTACAATGAGCAGTTCTTC
once	TRBD1	TRBJ1-1	TRBV5-1	CASSLAQGGENTEAFF	TGCGCCAGCAGCTTGGCGCAGGGGGGAGAAAACACTGAAGCTTTCTTT
.	.	TRBJ1-3	TRBV7-9	CASRAAGDSGNTIYF	TGTGCCAGCAGAGCGGCGGGAGATTCTGGAAACACCATATATTTT
.	TRBD1	TRBJ1-2	TRBV5-1	CASSLARGVGYGYTF	TGCGCCAGCAGCTTGGCCAGGGGGGTTGGCTATGGCTACACCTTC
.	.	TRBJ1-1	TRBV30	CAWSWTGYDTEAFF	TGTGCCTGGAGTTGGACGGGGTACGACACTGAAGCTTTCTTT